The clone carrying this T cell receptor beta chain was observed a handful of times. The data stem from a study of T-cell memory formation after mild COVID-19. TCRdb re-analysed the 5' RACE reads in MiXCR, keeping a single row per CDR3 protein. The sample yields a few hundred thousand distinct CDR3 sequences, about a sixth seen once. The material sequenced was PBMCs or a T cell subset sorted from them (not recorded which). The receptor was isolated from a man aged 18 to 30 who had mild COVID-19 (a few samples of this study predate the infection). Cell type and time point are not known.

The CDR3 loop reads CASSLVGGGGRTYNEQFF. In DNA, the CDR3 is TGTGCCAGCAGCTTAGTCGGAGGCGGGGGACGAACTTACAATGAGCAGTTCTTC. The rearrangement links TRBV7-6 to TRBJ2-1, with TRBD2 identical over 7 bases. Trimming took 1 base from V and 4 from J; bases not matched to a gene: 13. Germline-derived CDR1 and CDR2 are SGHVS and FNYEAQ. The CDR3 extends over 18 amino acids.